These T cell receptor beta chains were read from a single sample in a study of cytomegalovirus exposure and HLA in healthy donors. Method: immunoSEQ multiplex PCR; TCRdb's copy keeps in-frame clones and lacks some. The sample has about 55,000 clones, 80% to 85% seen once. The sequencing input was PBMCs. The source of these receptors is a man under 40 in good health and CMV-seronegative. Both conserved end residues are part of each CDR3.

v_gene: TRBV30; CDR3aa: CAWSEAIRGRLHF
v_gene: TRBV5-4; CDR3aa: CASSRPGQGRVNTEAFF
v_gene: TRBV6-6; CDR3aa: CASSYGQGGETQYF
v_gene: TRBV5-1; CDR3aa: CASSLSWSGGGNEQFF
v_gene: TRBV2; CDR3aa: CASRQVESRQYF
v_gene: TRBV6-4; CDR3aa: CASRQQGGGTEAFF
v_gene: TRBV5-8; CDR3aa: CASSSGQGRNQPQHF
v_gene: TRBV5-1; CDR3aa: CASSLEGTGGLNYGYTF
v_gene: TRBV20-1; CDR3aa: CSVSGVHEQFF
v_gene: TRBV4-1; CDR3aa: CASSQRESSYNEQFF
v_gene: TRBV27; CDR3aa: CASRVGQGYTGELFF
v_gene: TRBV5-8; CDR3aa: CASSSVATGTVSYNEQFF
v_gene: TRBV30; CDR3aa: CAWSPLGYEQYF
v_gene: TRBV6-1; CDR3aa: CASSEGQDPHEQYF
v_gene: TRBV7-8; CDR3aa: CASSLATGTVLYGYTF
v_gene: TRBV5-1; CDR3aa: CASSFVGGLENTIYF
v_gene: TRBV14; CDR3aa: CASSVGTDTDTQYF
v_gene: TRBV19; CDR3aa: CASTIEGTGVRNQPQHF
v_gene: TRBV7-8; CDR3aa: CASSPWTGDTEAFF
v_gene: TRBV27; CDR3aa: CASSAGTESYNEQFF
v_gene: TRBV5-4; CDR3aa: CASSSGTGGRTEAFF
v_gene: TRBV5-1; CDR3aa: CASSLFRGLAFYEQYF
v_gene: TRBV7-2; CDR3aa: CASSSRQGYTEAFF
v_gene: TRBV28; CDR3aa: CASSPPPLAGTDTQYF
v_gene: TRBV4-2; CDR3aa: CASSAGLAVNNEQFF
v_gene: TRBV6-6; CDR3aa: CASGVQGTGSYEQYF
v_gene: TRBV5-1; CDR3aa: CASSLEGANTQYF
v_gene: TRBV7-9; CDR3aa: CASSLRGELFF
v_gene: TRBV30; CDR3aa: CAWSLDRRNTGELFF
v_gene: TRBV6-1; CDR3aa: CASSDNTETQYF